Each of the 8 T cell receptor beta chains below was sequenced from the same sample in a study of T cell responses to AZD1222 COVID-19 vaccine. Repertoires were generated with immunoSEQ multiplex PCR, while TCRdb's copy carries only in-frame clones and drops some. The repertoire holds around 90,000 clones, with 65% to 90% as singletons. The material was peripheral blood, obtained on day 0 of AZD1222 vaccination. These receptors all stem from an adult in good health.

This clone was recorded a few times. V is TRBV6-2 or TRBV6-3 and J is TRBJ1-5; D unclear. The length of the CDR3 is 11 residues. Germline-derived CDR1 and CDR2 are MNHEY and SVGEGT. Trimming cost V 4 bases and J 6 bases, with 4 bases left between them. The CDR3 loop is CASSSGQPQHF. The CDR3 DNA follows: TGTGCCAGCAGTTCGGGTCAGCCCCAGCATTTT.

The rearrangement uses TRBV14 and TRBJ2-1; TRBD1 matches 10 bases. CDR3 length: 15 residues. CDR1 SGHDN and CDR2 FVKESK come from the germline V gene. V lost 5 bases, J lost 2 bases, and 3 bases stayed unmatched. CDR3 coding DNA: TGTGCCAGCAGCGACGACAGGGGGCCCTACAATGAGCAGTTCTTC. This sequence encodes CASSDDRGPYNEQFF.

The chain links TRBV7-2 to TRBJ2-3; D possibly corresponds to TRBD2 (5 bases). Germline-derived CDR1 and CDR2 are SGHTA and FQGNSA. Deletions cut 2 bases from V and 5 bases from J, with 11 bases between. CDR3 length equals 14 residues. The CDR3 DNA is TGTGCCAGCAGCTTATATAGCGAGCTAGATACGCAGTATTTT. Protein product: CASSLYSELDTQYF.

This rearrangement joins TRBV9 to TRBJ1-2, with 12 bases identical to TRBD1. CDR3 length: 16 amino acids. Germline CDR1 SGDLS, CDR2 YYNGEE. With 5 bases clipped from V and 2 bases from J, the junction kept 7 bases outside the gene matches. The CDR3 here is CASRGGQGARNYGYTF. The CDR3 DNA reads TGTGCCAGCAGAGGGGGACAGGGGGCAAGGAACTATGGCTACACCTTC.

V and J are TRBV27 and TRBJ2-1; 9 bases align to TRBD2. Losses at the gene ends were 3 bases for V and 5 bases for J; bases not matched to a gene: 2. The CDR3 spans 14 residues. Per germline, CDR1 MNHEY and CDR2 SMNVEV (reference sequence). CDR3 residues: CASSFAGGNNEQFF. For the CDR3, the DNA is TGTGCCAGCAGTTTTGCGGGGGGGAACAATGAGCAGTTCTTC.

CDR3 nucleotides: TGCAGTGCTAGTATCGGCACTGAAGCTTTCTTT. Encoded protein: CSASIGTEAFF. The chain has TRBV20-1 and TRBJ1-1, with no clear D. Trimming took 3 bases from V and 4 from J, leaving 6 bases between them. This CDR3 is built from 11 residues. Per germline, CDR1 DFQATT and CDR2 SNEGSKA (reference sequence).

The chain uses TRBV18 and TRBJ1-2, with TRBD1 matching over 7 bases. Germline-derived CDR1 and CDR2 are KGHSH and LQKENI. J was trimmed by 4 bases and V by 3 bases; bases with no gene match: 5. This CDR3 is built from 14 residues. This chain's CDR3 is CASSPGTEGYGYTF. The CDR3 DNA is TGTGCCAGCTCACCGGGGACAGAGGGCTATGGCTACACCTTC.

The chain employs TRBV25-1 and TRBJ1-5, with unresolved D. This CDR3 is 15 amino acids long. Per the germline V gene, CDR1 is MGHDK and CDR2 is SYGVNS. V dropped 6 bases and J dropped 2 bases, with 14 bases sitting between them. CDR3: CASRRLPQGNQPQHF. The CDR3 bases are TGTGCCAGCAGGAGACTACCACAAGGCAATCAGCCCCAGCATTTT.